A single sample gave rise to the 8 T cell receptor beta chains below, sequenced in a study of cytomegalovirus exposure and HLA in healthy donors. With 60 Vbeta and 13 Jbeta primers, the PCR was carried out. Repertoires were generated with immunoSEQ multiplex PCR, while TCRdb's copy carries only in-frame clones and drops some. The repertoire consists of about 60,000 clones, with about 80% occurring once and the leading ten covering around 4%. Sequencing was performed on PBMCs. The origin of the receptors is a woman aged 25 to 45 in good health and CMV-seronegative.

The chain joins TRBV28 to TRBJ2-7; 10 nucleotides line up with TRBD2. V was clipped by 8 bases and J by 3 bases; unmatched bases: 4. CDR1 and CDR2 (germline): MDHEN, SYDVKM. This CDR3 is built from 13 residues. The DNA of the CDR3 is TGTGCCAGCTCCCCTAGCGGGGGCTACGAGCAGTACTTC. Translated, it gives CASSPSGGYEQYF.

The genes are TRBV6-1 and TRBJ1-5, with a weak D call TRBD1 (5 bases). The V end was cut by 5 bases, the J end by 1 base, with 12 bases between. The CDR3 loop spans 15 amino acids. CDR1 is MNHNS, CDR2 SASEGT, per germline. CDR3 in DNA: TGTGCCAGCAGTACGGATAGGGGCAGCAATCAGCCCCAGCATTTT. Its protein is CASSTDRGSNQPQHF.

V gene TRBV11-3 combines with J gene TRBJ2-5; D call uncertain. The CDR3 runs 13 residues. Trimming left V 3 bases short and J 2 bases short, with 7 bases between. The germline V gene has CDR1 SGHNT and CDR2 YENEEA. The CDR3 DNA follows: TGTGCCAGCAGCTTCGGGTTACAAGAGACCCAGTACTTC. Translating it yields CASSFGLQETQYF.

CDR3 loop: CASQDRGGNQPQHF. CDR3 DNA sequence: TGTGCCAGCCAGGACAGGGGTGGCAATCAGCCCCAGCATTTT. The rearrangement joins TRBV6-6 to TRBJ1-5, with 9 bases lining up with TRBD1. The CDR3 has 14 amino acids. The germline V gene encodes CDR1 MNHNY and CDR2 SVGAGI (reference sequence). The junction had 4 bases not matched to a gene; V was cut back by 8 bases and J by 2 bases.

The J gene is TRBJ2-3, the V gene TRBV30; the match to TRBD2 covers 7 bases. The germline CDR1 and CDR2 sequences are GTSNPN and SVGIG (reference sequence). The CDR3 length is 13 residues. V shed 1 base and J 3 bases; nucleotides not matched to a gene: 1. Here the CDR3 DNA reads TGTGCCTGGAGTGGGCGGGGGACAGATACGCAGTATTTT. The encoded protein is CAWSGRGTDTQYF.

The chain has TRBV4-3 and TRBJ2-1, with TRBD2 matching over 9 bases. The germline CDR1 and CDR2 sequences are LGHNA and YSLEER. V dropped 0 bases and J dropped 13; count of bases not matched to a gene: 22. This CDR3 has 19 residues. CDR3 protein: CASSQDFRPPLGLAYSQFF. CDR3 DNA: TGCGCCAGCAGCCAAGATTTTCGCCCCCCTCTCGGACTAGCGTATAGTCAGTTCTTC.

V usage is TRBV7-2 and J usage is TRBJ2-5; weak D call: TRBD2 (7 bases). Germline CDR1 reads SGHTA; CDR2 reads FQGNSA. V was trimmed by 1 base and J by 2 bases, leaving 11 bases between them. The CDR3 is 15 residues long. CDR3 sequence (DNA): TGTGCCAGCAGCTTAGTGGGGGGGCTGCAAGAGACCCAGTACTTC. It yields the protein CASSLVGGLQETQYF.

The gene calls are TRBV4-1 and TRBJ1-6, with unresolved D. Germline V gives CDR1 MGHRA, CDR2 YSYEKL. Trimming removed 1 base at V and 10 bases at J, with 20 bases between. This CDR3 has 17 residues. The CDR3 sequence is CASSQAPGDRIKSPLHF. In nucleotides, the CDR3 is TGCGCCAGCAGCCAAGCCCCCGGGGATAGGATTAAGTCACCCCTCCACTTT.